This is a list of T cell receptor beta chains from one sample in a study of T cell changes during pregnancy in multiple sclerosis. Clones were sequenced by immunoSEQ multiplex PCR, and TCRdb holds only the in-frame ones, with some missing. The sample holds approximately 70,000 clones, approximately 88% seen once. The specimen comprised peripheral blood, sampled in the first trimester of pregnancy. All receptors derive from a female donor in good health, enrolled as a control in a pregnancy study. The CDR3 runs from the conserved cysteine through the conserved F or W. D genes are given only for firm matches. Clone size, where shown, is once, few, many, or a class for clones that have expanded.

CDR3 DNA: TGTGCCAGCAGCTTAGTTGGGGGACTCTATGGCTACACCTTC; CDR3 protein: CASSLVGGLYGYTF; V gene: TRBV7-9; clone size: NA; D gene: NA; J gene: TRBJ1-2
CDR3 DNA: TGTGCCAGCAGCACAGGACAGGGGTACTCTGGGGCCAACGTCCTGACTTTC; CDR3 protein: CASSTGQGYSGANVLTF; V gene: TRBV5-5; clone size: NA; D gene: TRBD1; J gene: TRBJ2-6
CDR3 DNA: TGTGCCACCGAAAGGACTCTTAGCTCCTACAATGAGCAGTTCTTC; CDR3 protein: CATERTLSSYNEQFF; V gene: TRBV6-1; clone size: NA; D gene: NA; J gene: TRBJ2-1
CDR3 DNA: TGTGCCAGCAGCCTTTTCACAGGGGGTAATAACTATGGCTACACCTTC; CDR3 protein: CASSLFTGGNNYGYTF; V gene: TRBV4-2; clone size: NA; D gene: TRBD1; J gene: TRBJ1-2
CDR3 DNA: TGCGCCAGCAGCCAAGGTCAGCGGTTCTCTGGAAACACCATATATTTT; CDR3 protein: CASSQGQRFSGNTIYF; V gene: TRBV4-1; clone size: NA; D gene: NA; J gene: TRBJ1-3
CDR3 DNA: TGCGCCAGCAGCCAAGAACGCGGGGGTGGCTACACCTTC; CDR3 protein: CASSQERGGGYTF; V gene: TRBV4-3; clone size: NA; D gene: NA; J gene: TRBJ1-2
CDR3 DNA: TGTGCCAGCAGTGGAGTGGCGGGGGCCTACAATGAGCAGTTCTTC; CDR3 protein: CASSGVAGAYNEQFF; V gene: TRBV6-1; clone size: NA; D gene: TRBD2; J gene: TRBJ2-1
CDR3 DNA: TGTGCCAGCAGCCGAACAGGGACCCTGAACTATGGCTACACCTTC; CDR3 protein: CASSRTGTLNYGYTF; V gene: TRBV6-5; clone size: once; D gene: NA; J gene: TRBJ1-2
CDR3 DNA: TGTGCCAGCAGCCCACGGGCCAGCGGGGTTTACAATGAGCAGTTCTTC; CDR3 protein: CASSPRASGVYNEQFF; V gene: TRBV6-6; clone size: NA; D gene: TRBD2; J gene: TRBJ2-1
CDR3 DNA: TGCGCCAGCAGCCTCGCCGGCGCGACTAACACCGGGGAGCTGTTTTTT; CDR3 protein: CASSLAGATNTGELFF; V gene: TRBV5-1; clone size: NA; D gene: NA; J gene: TRBJ2-2
CDR3 DNA: TGTGCCAGCAGCACGCAAACAGGGTCGGTTAATTCACCCCTCCACTTT; CDR3 protein: CASSTQTGSVNSPLHF; V gene: TRBV9; clone size: NA; D gene: NA; J gene: TRBJ1-6
CDR3 DNA: TGTGCCAGCCGATTGGAGGAGGGGGGGAGAGAGACCCAGTACTTC; CDR3 protein: CASRLEEGGRETQYF; V gene: TRBV6-1; clone size: NA; D gene: NA; J gene: TRBJ2-5
CDR3 DNA: TGTGCTAGTGGTCCCAGGACAGCGTATAATTCACCCCTCCACTTT; CDR3 protein: CASGPRTAYNSPLHF; V gene: TRBV12-5; clone size: NA; D gene: NA; J gene: TRBJ1-6
CDR3 DNA: TGCGCCAGCAGCTTGAGGGGGTCGGAGACCCAGTACTTC; CDR3 protein: CASSLRGSETQYF; V gene: TRBV5-1; clone size: NA; D gene: NA; J gene: TRBJ2-5
CDR3 DNA: TGTGCCAGCAGCCCGGGGAGGGGACCCTTGTCCTACGAGCAGTACTTC; CDR3 protein: CASSPGRGPLSYEQYF; V gene: TRBV7-9; clone size: NA; D gene: TRBD2; J gene: TRBJ2-7
CDR3 DNA: TGTGCCAGCAGTCCGACAGACAACACCGGGGAGCTGTTTTTT; CDR3 protein: CASSPTDNTGELFF; V gene: TRBV28; clone size: NA; D gene: NA; J gene: TRBJ2-2
CDR3 DNA: TGTGCCAGCAGTGATCAGGGCACGAACACTGAAGCTTTCTTT; CDR3 protein: CASSDQGTNTEAFF; V gene: TRBV6-1; clone size: NA; D gene: NA; J gene: TRBJ1-1
CDR3 DNA: TGTGCCAGCAGTTATCGGGGGACAGGGTCGAACACCATATATTTT; CDR3 protein: CASSYRGTGSNTIYF; V gene: TRBV6-6; clone size: NA; D gene: TRBD1; J gene: TRBJ1-3
CDR3 DNA: TGTGCCACTCGTAGGACAGGGAATAAGTATGAGCAGTTCTTC; CDR3 protein: CATRRTGNKYEQFF; V gene: TRBV15; clone size: NA; D gene: TRBD1; J gene: TRBJ2-1
CDR3 DNA: TGTGCCAGCAGTCCACGGGACAGGGTCGGCTATGGCTACACCTTC; CDR3 protein: CASSPRDRVGYGYTF; V gene: TRBV27; clone size: NA; D gene: TRBD1; J gene: TRBJ1-2
CDR3 DNA: TGTGCCAGCAGCGTAGGGCCTTATTCCTACAATGAGCAGTTCTTC; CDR3 protein: CASSVGPYSYNEQFF; V gene: TRBV9; clone size: NA; D gene: NA; J gene: TRBJ2-1
CDR3 DNA: TGTGCCAGCAGTTACCGTCGACAGGGAAGTCAGCCCCAGCATTTT; CDR3 protein: CASSYRRQGSQPQHF; V gene: TRBV6-5; clone size: NA; D gene: TRBD1; J gene: TRBJ1-5
CDR3 DNA: TGTGCCAGCAGCTTGACAAACACTGAAGCTTTCTTT; CDR3 protein: CASSLTNTEAFF; V gene: TRBV11-3; clone size: NA; D gene: NA; J gene: TRBJ1-1
CDR3 DNA: TGTGCCAGCAGCGCCTACCCGGAGGGGGGGCATTTCGTGGAGCTGTTTTTT; CDR3 protein: CASSAYPEGGHFVELFF; V gene: TRBV11-3; clone size: NA; D gene: NA; J gene: TRBJ2-2
CDR3 DNA: TGTGCCAGCAGCCTGACAGGTTTTAATGAAAAACTGTTTTTT; CDR3 protein: CASSLTGFNEKLFF; V gene: TRBV6-5; clone size: once; D gene: NA; J gene: TRBJ1-4
CDR3 DNA: TGCAGTCTAAGGACCCAGTACTTC; CDR3 protein: CSLRTQYF; V gene: TRBV20-1; clone size: NA; D gene: NA; J gene: TRBJ2-5
CDR3 DNA: TGTGCCAGCAGTTACGTCCGGTGGAATGAGCAGTTCTTC; CDR3 protein: CASSYVRWNEQFF; V gene: TRBV6-5; clone size: once; D gene: NA; J gene: TRBJ2-1